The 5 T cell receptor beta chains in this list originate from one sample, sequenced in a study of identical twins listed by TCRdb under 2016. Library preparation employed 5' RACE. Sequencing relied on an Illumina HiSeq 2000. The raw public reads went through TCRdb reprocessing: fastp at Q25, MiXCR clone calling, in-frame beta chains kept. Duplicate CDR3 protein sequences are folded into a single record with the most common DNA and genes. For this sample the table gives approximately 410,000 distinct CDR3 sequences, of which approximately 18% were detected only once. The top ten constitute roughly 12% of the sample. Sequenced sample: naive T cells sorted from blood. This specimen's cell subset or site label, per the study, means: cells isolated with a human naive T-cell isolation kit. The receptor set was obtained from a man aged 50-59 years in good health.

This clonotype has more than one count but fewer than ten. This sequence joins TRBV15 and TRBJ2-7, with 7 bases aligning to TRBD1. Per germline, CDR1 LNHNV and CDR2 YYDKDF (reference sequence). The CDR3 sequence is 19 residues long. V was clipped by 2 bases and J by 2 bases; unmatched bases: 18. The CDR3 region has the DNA TGTGCCACCAGCAGAAAGTTGGGCAGGGGGTCATTTTCTCCCTACGAGCAGTACTTC. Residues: CATSRKLGRGSFSPYEQYF.

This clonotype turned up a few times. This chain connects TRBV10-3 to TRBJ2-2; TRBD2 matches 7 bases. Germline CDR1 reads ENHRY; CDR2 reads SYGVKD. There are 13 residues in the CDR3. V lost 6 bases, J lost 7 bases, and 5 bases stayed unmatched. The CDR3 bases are TGTGCCATCAGCCAGCGGGACGGCGGGGAGCTGTTTTTT. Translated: CAISQRDGGELFF.

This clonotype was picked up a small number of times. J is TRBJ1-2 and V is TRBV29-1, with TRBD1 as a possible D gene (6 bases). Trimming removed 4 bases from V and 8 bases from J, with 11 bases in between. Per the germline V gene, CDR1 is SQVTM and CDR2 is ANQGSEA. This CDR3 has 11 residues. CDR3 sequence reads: CSVVWGGGYTF. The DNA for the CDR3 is TGCAGCGTTGTGTGGGGGGGCGGCTACACCTTC.

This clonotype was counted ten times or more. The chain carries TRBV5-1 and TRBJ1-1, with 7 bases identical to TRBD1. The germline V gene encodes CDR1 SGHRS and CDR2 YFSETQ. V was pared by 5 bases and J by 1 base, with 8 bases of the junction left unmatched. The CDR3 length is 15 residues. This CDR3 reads CASRYTGVPNTEAFF. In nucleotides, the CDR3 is TGCGCCAGCAGATACACAGGGGTACCGAACACTGAAGCTTTCTTT.

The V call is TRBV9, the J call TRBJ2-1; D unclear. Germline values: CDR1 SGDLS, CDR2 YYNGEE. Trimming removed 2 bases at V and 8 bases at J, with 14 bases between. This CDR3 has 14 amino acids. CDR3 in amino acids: CASSVAARGDEQFF. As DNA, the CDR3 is TGTGCCAGCAGCGTGGCCGCGCGTGGTGATGAGCAGTTCTTC.